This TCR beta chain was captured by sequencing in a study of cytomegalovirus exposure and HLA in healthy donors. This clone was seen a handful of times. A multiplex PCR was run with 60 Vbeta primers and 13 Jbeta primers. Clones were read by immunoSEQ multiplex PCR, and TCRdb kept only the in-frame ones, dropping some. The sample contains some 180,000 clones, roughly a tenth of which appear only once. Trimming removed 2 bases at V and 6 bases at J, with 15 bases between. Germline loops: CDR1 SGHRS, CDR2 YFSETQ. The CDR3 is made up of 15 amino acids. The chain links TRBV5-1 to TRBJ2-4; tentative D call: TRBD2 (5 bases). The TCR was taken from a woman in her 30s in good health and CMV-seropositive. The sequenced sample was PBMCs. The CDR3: CASSLEGREGNIQYF. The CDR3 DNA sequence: TGCGCCAGCAGCTTAGAGGGAAGGGAAGGAAACATTCAGTACTTC.